The text below deals with one T cell receptor beta chain. Using immunoSEQ multiplex PCR, the repertoire was profiled, and TCRdb retains in-frame clones only, with some absent. The sample records 150,000 or so clones, roughly 93% being singletons. The record originates from a study of blood T cell repertoires in COVID-19. The specimen sequenced was peripheral blood. The origin of this receptor is a woman in her fifties or sixties with COVID-19, enrolled during active disease.

CDR3 sequence: CASSLQTGSGNTIYF. Written as DNA, the CDR3 is TGCGCCAGCAGCCTGCAGACGGGCTCTGGAAACACCATATATTTT. The rearrangement links TRBV5-1 to TRBJ1-3; D gene unclear. The length of the CDR3 is 15 residues. Per the germline V gene, CDR1 is SGHRS and CDR2 is YFSETQ. V gave up 4 bases and J gave up 0 bases, with 11 bases separating them.